The next 2 T cell receptor beta chains were all read from a single sample in a study of T cell responses to AZD1222 COVID-19 vaccine. The table came from immunoSEQ multiplex PCR; TCRdb's copy has only in-frame clones and leaves some out. Of approximately 100,000 clones in the sample, about 89% are singletons; the top ten hold about 17%. Sequencing used peripheral blood, obtained on day 0 of AZD1222 vaccination. Every receptor here comes from an adult in good health.

The chain couples TRBV14 to TRBJ1-2; tentative D call: TRBD1 (5 bases). Trimming took 1 base from V and 8 from J, leaving 23 bases between them. The CDR3 covers 17 residues. CDR1 SGHDN and CDR2 FVKESK come from the germline V gene. The CDR3 protein is CASSQGYRGGVWKGYTF. As DNA, the CDR3 is TGTGCCAGCAGCCAAGGGTACCGGGGGGGAGTGTGGAAGGGCTACACCTTC.

J is TRBJ1-2 and V is TRBV19; maybe TRBD1 (6 bases). Per germline, CDR1 LNHDA and CDR2 SQIVND (reference sequence). The CDR3 covers 15 residues. Between the trimmed V and J ends, which lost 1 base and 4 bases, there was a span of 13 bases. Here the CDR3 reads CASSIVIGQIYGYTF. In DNA, the CDR3 is TGTGCCAGTAGTATAGTCATTGGACAGATCTATGGCTACACCTTC.